The 5 T cell receptor beta chains below all came from one sample that was sequenced in a study of low-dose radiotherapy and immunotherapy resistance in tumors. As to time point: after trial treatment. Treatment given: LDRT plus nivolumab, ipilimumab, low-dose cyclophosphamide and aspirin (RACIN trial). Primers targeting TRAV and TRBV primed first-strand cDNA, covering alpha and beta chains. PCR amplification of the TCRs was performed with Phusion for about 20 PCR cycles, and it relied on a constant-region primer together with a V-primer adapter. MiXCR was run by TCRdb on the reads, yielding one entry per CDR3 protein. The table lists more than 70,000 distinct CDR3 sequences, approximately 22% of them singletons. The starting material was PBMCs, obtained after low-dose radiotherapy plus immunotherapy. These receptor sequences come from a female donor with ovarian cancer.

The rearrangement links TRBV20-1 to TRBJ2-4; 9 nucleotides line up with TRBD2. The junction had 9 bases not matched to a gene; V was cut back by 1 base and J by 8 bases. The V gene's germline CDR1 is DFQATT and CDR2 SNEGSKA (reference sequence). This CDR3 spans 15 amino acids. The CDR3 DNA follows: TGCAGTGCTAGAGGTAGCGGGAGTGGTCCCCACATTCAGTACTTC. Its protein product is CSARGSGSGPHIQYF.

This clonotype appeared many times. V gene TRBV28 combines with J gene TRBJ1-4; TRBD1 is a possible D gene (6 bases). Trimming removed 2 bases at V and 8 bases at J, with 12 bases between. Germline V gene data show CDR1 as MDHEN and CDR2 as SYDVKM. The CDR3 runs 14 residues. Here the CDR3 reads CASSLTGLREKLFF. The CDR3 region has the DNA TGTGCCAGCAGTTTAACAGGGCTGCGGGAAAAACTGTTTTTT.

This clonotype appeared many times. The chain links TRBV4-1 to TRBJ2-3; D unresolved. The CDR3 runs to 14 residues. V dropped 4 bases and J dropped 2 bases, with 10 bases sitting between them. The V gene's germline CDR1 is MGHRA and CDR2 YSYEKL. CDR3 sequence reads: CASSLQDSTDTQYF. The CDR3 DNA reads as TGCGCCAGCAGCCTCCAAGACTCCACAGATACGCAGTATTTT.

The CDR3 DNA follows: TGTGCCAGCAGTGCCCGGTGGGCTGAAGCTTTCTTT. It yields the protein CASSARWAEAFF. V is TRBV28 and J is TRBJ1-1; D remains unclear. There are 12 residues in the CDR3. Trimming pared 5 bases from V and 6 bases from J, leaving 10 bases between. Germline CDR1 is MDHEN and CDR2 is SYDVKM.

The chain combines TRBV3-1 with TRBJ1-1, with D uncertain. Trimming left V 2 bases short and J 0 bases short, with 7 bases between. Germline V CDR1 and CDR2: LGHDT, YNNKEL (reference sequence). The CDR3 runs 14 residues. The CDR3 DNA follows: TGTGCCAGCAGCCAACGCCTCATGAACACTGAAGCTTTCTTT. Translation: CASSQRLMNTEAFF. The full variable domain, completed using reference TRBV3-1 and TRBJ1-1, is DTAVSQTPKYLVTQMGNDKSIKCEQNLGHDTMYWYKQDSKKFLKIMFSYNNKELIINETVPNRFSPKSPDKAHLNLHINSLELGDSAVYFCASSQRLMNTEAFFGQGTRLTVV.